Sequencing of this TCR beta chain was carried out in a study of Graves' ophthalmopathy and Graves' hyperthyroidism. Ten or more counts support this clonotype. Its antigen is not known. Overall study results and limits: Clonotypes were expanded in thyroid at above 0.001 frequency, and most also appeared in blood. Ophthalmopathy and stable hyperthyroidism were discriminated by a 13-signature model, with roughly 88% sensitivity and under 84% specificity.

The study amplified TCR beta CDR3 regions using RNA transcripts. Second-round multiplex PCR came after a first-round RT-PCR that employed HTBI primers. TCRdb used MiXCR to reprocess the multiplex PCR reads, holding one entry per CDR3 protein. The sample lists a few hundred thousand distinct CDR3 sequences; approximately 37% were seen once. The CDR3 is made up of 14 amino acids. V was pared by 7 bases and J by 4 bases, with 8 bases of the junction left unmatched. From germline, CDR1 is SQVTM and CDR2 ANQGSEA. Pregnancy or lactation, uncontrolled infections and other autoimmune diseases were grounds for excluding patients.

What was sequenced was peripheral blood or thyroid tissue (not recorded which). The chain employs TRBV29-1 and TRBJ2-7, with 12 positions matching TRBD1. The TCR originated in an adult man with Graves' hyperthyroidism. CDR3 nucleotide sequence: TGCAGCGCTTACTCGGGACAGGGGGCTTACGAGCAGTACTTC. Translating it yields CSAYSGQGAYEQYF.